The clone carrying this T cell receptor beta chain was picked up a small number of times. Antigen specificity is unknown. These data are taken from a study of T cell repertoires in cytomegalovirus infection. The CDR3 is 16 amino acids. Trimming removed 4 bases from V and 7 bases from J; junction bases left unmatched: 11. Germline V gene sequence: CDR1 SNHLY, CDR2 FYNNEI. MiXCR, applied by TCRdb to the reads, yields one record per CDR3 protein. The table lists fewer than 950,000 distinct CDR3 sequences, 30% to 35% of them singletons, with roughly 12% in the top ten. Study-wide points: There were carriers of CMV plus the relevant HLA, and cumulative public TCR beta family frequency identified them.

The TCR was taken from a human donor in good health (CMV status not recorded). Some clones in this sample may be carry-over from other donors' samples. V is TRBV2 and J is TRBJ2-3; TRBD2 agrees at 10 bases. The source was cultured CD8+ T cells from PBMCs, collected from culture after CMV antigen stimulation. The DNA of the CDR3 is TGTGCCAGCAGTGTTACCTTAGCGGGGGGAGGTAATACGCAGTATTTT. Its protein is CASSVTLAGGGNTQYF.